The 25 T cell receptor beta chains below come from one sample, sequenced in a study of PD-1 blockade in classical Hodgkin lymphoma. Assay: immunoSEQ multiplex PCR; the TCRdb copy retains only in-frame clones and omits some. The data hold roughly 150,000 clones, with around four fifths observed a single time. Every patient experienced relapse after autologous stem cell transplantation, and brentuximab vedotin exposure varied. The source material was peripheral blood mononuclear cells (PBMCs), sampled before the second cycle of nivolumab. The receptors here all came from a human donor with classical Hodgkin lymphoma.

The chain couples TRBV2 to TRBJ1-4, with 7 bases identical to TRBD1. In germline, CDR1 is SNHLY, CDR2 FYNNEI. The CDR3 extends over 14 amino acids. V shed 6 bases, J shed 3 bases, and the junction held 4 bases outside the gene matches. The CDR3 DNA is TGTGCCAGCAGGTTACAGGGGCCTAATGAAAAACTGTTTTTT. It is translated as CASRLQGPNEKLFF. The full variable domain, in which reference TRBV2 and TRBJ1-4 provide the parts outside the CDR3, is EPEVTQTPSHQVTQMGQEVILRCVPISNHLYFYWYRQILGQKVEFLVSFYNNEISEKSEIFDDQFSVERPDGSNFTLKIRSTKLEDSAMYFCASRLQGPNEKLFFGSGTQLSVL.

The gene calls are TRBV5-6 and TRBJ1-4; 10 nucleotides line up with TRBD1. The CDR3 is 15 amino acids. Per germline, CDR1 SGHDT and CDR2 YYEEEE. J lost 3 bases, V lost 4 bases, and 3 bases had no gene match. In DNA form, the CDR3 reads TGTGCCAGCAGCCAGGGGACAGGGGCTAATGAAAAACTGTTTTTT. Translating it yields CASSQGTGANEKLFF.

This clone was seen many times. The rearrangement joins TRBV20-1 to TRBJ2-1; D not resolved. Germline V lookup: CDR1 DFQATT, CDR2 SNEGSKA (reference sequence). The CDR3 extends over 11 amino acids. Deletions cut 8 bases from V and 4 bases from J, with 9 bases between. CDR3: CSPRLYNEQFF. For the CDR3, the DNA is TGCAGTCCCAGGCTATACAATGAGCAGTTCTTC.

J is TRBJ1-1 and V is TRBV6-5; possible D gene TRBD1, 5 bases. Trimming removed 6 bases from V and 3 bases from J, with 17 bases in between. Germline CDR1 is MNHEY and CDR2 is SVGAGI. The CDR3 extends over 15 amino acids. The CDR3 DNA reads TGTGCCAGCAGCCGACAGCACCGGGCGGACACTGAAGCTTTCTTT. It is translated as CASSRQHRADTEAFF.

This sequence joins TRBV19 and TRBJ2-3, with unresolved D. Germline V lookup: CDR1 LNHDA, CDR2 SQIVND (reference sequence). Deletions cut 7 bases from V and 2 bases from J, with 10 bases between. This CDR3 has 13 amino acids. CDR3 sequence reads: CASTNSYTDTQYF. The CDR3 region has the DNA TGTGCCAGTACCAACAGCTACACAGATACGCAGTATTTT.

This clone has just a few counts. The chain employs TRBV6-6 and TRBJ1-5; D gene uncertain. The CDR3 loop spans 15 amino acids. V shed 4 bases and J shed 4 bases, with 14 bases lying between them. Germline V gene sequence: CDR1 MNHNY, CDR2 SVGAGI (reference sequence). The CDR3 nucleotides read TGTGCCAGCAGTTTAAGTGGCAGCCTTAATCAGCCCCAGCATTTT. It is translated as CASSLSGSLNQPQHF.

The V and J genes are TRBV5-1 and TRBJ1-2; D remains unclear. Germline assignment: CDR1 SGHRS and CDR2 YFSETQ. CDR3 length equals 15 residues. Trimming took 0 bases from V and 3 from J, leaving 12 bases between them. The CDR3: CASSLGGPAHYGYTF. The CDR3 nucleotides are TGCGCCAGCAGCTTGGGGGGTCCTGCCCACTATGGCTACACCTTC. Variable domain in full (rest from reference TRBV5-1 and TRBJ1-2): KAGVTQTPRYLIKTRGQQVTLSCSPISGHRSVSWYQQTPGQGLQFLFEYFSETQRNKGNFPGRFSGRQFSNSRSEMNVSTLELGDSALYLCASSLGGPAHYGYTFGSGTRLTVV.

The J gene is TRBJ1-5, the V gene TRBV4-1, with TRBD1 as a possible D gene (6 bases). Germline V gives CDR1 MGHRA, CDR2 YSYEKL. V lost 0 bases to trimming and J lost 5 bases, with 14 bases between them. CDR3 length equals 16 residues. The CDR3 region is CASSQDSTGLYQPQHF. The DNA of the CDR3 is TGCGCCAGCAGCCAAGACTCGACAGGTCTGTATCAGCCCCAGCATTTT.

V gene TRBV9 combines with J gene TRBJ2-1; tentatively, D is TRBD1 or TRBD2 (6 bases each). The CDR3 spans 16 residues. The V gene's germline CDR1 is SGDLS and CDR2 YYNGEE. V gave up 0 bases and J gave up 1 base, with 11 bases separating them. The CDR3 here is CASSVDQGGSYNEQFF. DNA for the CDR3: TGTGCCAGCAGCGTAGATCAAGGGGGGTCCTACAATGAGCAGTTCTTC.

This chain joins TRBV11-2 and TRBJ2-1, with 12 bases identical to TRBD2. With 3 bases clipped from V and 7 bases from J, the junction kept 4 bases outside the gene matches. CDR1 and CDR2 (germline): SGHAT, FQNNGV. The CDR3 runs to 15 residues. CDR3 in amino acids: CASSFLAGGSNEQFF. The CDR3 DNA reads TGTGCCAGCAGCTTTCTAGCGGGAGGGTCAAATGAGCAGTTCTTC.

The gene calls are TRBV7-3 and TRBJ1-2; D uncertain. V was pared by 5 bases and J by 4 bases, with 14 bases between. The CDR3 has 14 residues. Germline CDR1 and CDR2: SGHTA and FQGTGA. The CDR3 DNA is TGTGCCAGCAGCCCCACGCCGGTTTCCTATGGCTACACCTTC. Protein product: CASSPTPVSYGYTF.

This sequence joins TRBV6-1 and TRBJ2-5, with a weak D call TRBD1 (6 bases). Germline lookup yields CDR1 MNHNS and CDR2 SASEGT. V lost 1 base, J lost 2 bases, and 11 bases lay in between. The CDR3 has 15 residues. The CDR3 DNA follows: TGTGCCAGCAGTGAAGACAGGGCGCCACAAGAGACCCAGTACTTC. Translated, it gives CASSEDRAPQETQYF.

The chain employs TRBV6-5 and TRBJ2-7; D might be TRBD1 or TRBD2, each matching 5 bases. In germline, CDR1 is MNHEY, CDR2 SVGAGI. The CDR3 is 15 residues long. Trimming left V 5 bases short and J 2 bases short, with 16 bases between. The CDR3 DNA reads TGTGCCAGCAGTAGGGGACCCGACAGCCCCTACGAGCAGTACTTC. This codes for CASSRGPDSPYEQYF.

The chain employs TRBV5-4 and TRBJ1-2; 10 positions match TRBD1. V was clipped by 3 bases and J by 8 bases; unmatched bases: 13. This CDR3 has 16 amino acids. Germline lookup yields CDR1 SGHNT and CDR2 YYREEE (reference sequence). CDR3 bases: TGTGCCAGCAGCTACAGTCCGGGACAGGGGTATGGCGGCTACACCTTC. Translated: CASSYSPGQGYGGYTF.

The rearrangement joins TRBV6-6 to TRBJ1-1, with D perhaps matching TRBD1 (5 bases). This CDR3 is built from 16 residues. Looked up from germline, CDR1 is MNHNY and CDR2 is SVGAGI (reference sequence). Trimming stripped 7 bases from V and 5 bases from J, with 23 bases between. Here the CDR3 reads CASKDLGWGMGTEAFF. The CDR3 DNA follows: TGTGCCAGCAAGGACCTCGGGTGGGGGATGGGGACTGAAGCTTTCTTT.

This rearrangement joins TRBV6-4 to TRBJ2-1, with D possibly TRBD2 on 7 matching bases. Trimming removed 6 bases at V and 2 bases at J, with 20 bases between. Germline V gene sequence: CDR1 MRHNA, CDR2 SNTAGT. CDR3 size: 17 residues. The CDR3 is CASRAQPDGGPYNEQFF. The CDR3 DNA sequence: TGTGCCAGCAGGGCACAACCGGACGGGGGGCCCTACAATGAGCAGTTCTTC.

The chain is built from TRBV2 and TRBJ1-5; D is perhaps TRBD1 (5 bases). Deletions cut 6 bases from V and 5 bases from J, with 14 bases between. Germline V CDR1 and CDR2: SNHLY, FYNNEI. The CDR3 is 14 amino acids. For the CDR3, the DNA is TGTGCCAGCAGCGAATGGACACGGTATCAGCCCCAGCATTTT. Translating it yields CASSEWTRYQPQHF.

This clone appeared a few times. The V and J genes are TRBV5-6 and TRBJ1-1; TRBD1 aligns across 8 bases. Trimming took 5 bases from V and 4 from J; bases not matched to a gene: 10. In germline, CDR1 is SGHDT, CDR2 YYEEEE. CDR3 length equals 15 residues. CDR3 region: CASSKRTGYSTEAFF. The CDR3 DNA reads as TGTGCCAGCAGTAAGAGGACAGGGTATTCCACTGAAGCTTTCTTT.

The chain couples TRBV5-1 to TRBJ2-7; TRBD2 is a possible D gene (5 bases). The V and J ends lost 0 bases and 7 bases respectively, with 5 bases between them. Germline V CDR1 and CDR2: SGHRS, YFSETQ. CDR3 length equals 11 residues. CDR3 sequence: CASSLGEEQYF. In DNA, the CDR3 is TGCGCCAGCAGCTTGGGGGAGGAGCAGTACTTC. The whole variable domain, filled in from reference TRBV5-1 and TRBJ2-7, reads KAGVTQTPRYLIKTRGQQVTLSCSPISGHRSVSWYQQTPGQGLQFLFEYFSETQRNKGNFPGRFSGRQFSNSRSEMNVSTLELGDSALYLCASSLGEEQYFGPGTRLTVT.

The gene calls are TRBV28 and TRBJ2-3; 8 bases match TRBD1. The CDR3 is 15 amino acids. The V segment lost 3 bases and the J segment 3 bases; nucleotides outside the gene matches: 5. Germline V gives CDR1 MDHEN, CDR2 SYDVKM. This chain's CDR3 is CASSFPGGGTDTQYF. The CDR3 bases are TGTGCCAGCAGTTTCCCAGGGGGCGGGACAGATACGCAGTATTTT.

Notes on this clone: This sample also contains other DNA sequences that code for the same CDR3. V and J are TRBV7-3 and TRBJ2-7, with D maybe TRBD1 (7 bases). The CDR3 covers 14 residues. Between the trimmed V and J ends, which lost 2 bases and 4 bases, there was a span of 12 bases. Germline V lookup: CDR1 SGHTA, CDR2 FQGTGA. CDR3 DNA sequence: TGTGCCAGCAGCTTAGCAGGGGGAGGATACGAGCAGTACTTC. Amino acids: CASSLAGGGYEQYF.

The rearrangement uses TRBV28 and TRBJ2-1; D is uncertain. The CDR3 contains 16 residues. The V gene's germline CDR1 is MDHEN and CDR2 SYDVKM. V was clipped by 5 bases and J by 4 bases, with 18 bases between them. The CDR3 here is CASSSPRNPAYNEQFF. In DNA form, the CDR3 reads TGTGCCAGCAGTAGTCCACGTAACCCTGCATACAATGAGCAGTTCTTC.

This sequence joins TRBV5-8 and TRBJ1-4; no firm D call. This CDR3 has 17 amino acids. The V and J ends lost 2 bases and 5 bases respectively, with 19 bases between them. Germline V gene data show CDR1 as SGHTS and CDR2 as YDEGEE. The CDR3: CASSFDATGRQNEKLFF. CDR3 in DNA: TGTGCCAGCAGCTTTGACGCGACCGGACGGCAGAATGAAAAACTGTTTTTT.

The chain couples TRBV29-1 to TRBJ1-2; D is uncertain. Trimming left V 5 bases short and J 8 bases short, with 15 bases between. Per the germline V gene, CDR1 is SQVTM and CDR2 is ANQGSEA. The length of the CDR3 is 12 residues. This CDR3 is CSVPLRHLGYTF. Written as DNA, the CDR3 is TGCAGCGTTCCACTGAGACACCTCGGCTACACCTTC.

This chain joins TRBV19 and TRBJ1-2, with a possible D match to TRBD1 (6 bases). The CDR3 length is 16 residues. Trimming stripped 0 bases from V and 4 bases from J, with 15 bases between. CDR1 is LNHDA, CDR2 SQIVND, per germline (reference sequence). This CDR3 reads CASSIDQGTPLYGYTF. The CDR3 DNA reads as TGTGCCAGTAGTATAGATCAGGGGACTCCGCTCTATGGCTACACCTTC.